The 20 T cell receptor beta chains reported below all come from one sample, sequenced in a study of cytomegalovirus exposure and HLA in healthy donors. This PCR relied on a set of 60 Vbeta primers and 13 Jbeta primers. Data came from immunoSEQ multiplex PCR; TCRdb stores just in-frame clones and leaves some out. The table lists approximately 120,000 clones, about three quarters of them singletons, with roughly 2.6% in the top ten. Source material: PBMCs. The origin of the receptors is a female donor in good health and CMV-seronegative.

The chain combines TRBV5-1 with TRBJ2-1; tentatively, D is TRBD1 (5 bases). This CDR3 has 16 residues. CDR1 is SGHRS and CDR2 is YFSETQ in the germline V gene. Trimming removed 0 bases at V and 2 bases at J, with 12 bases between. The CDR3 sequence is CASSLVGAFTYNEQFF. The CDR3 region has the DNA TGCGCCAGCAGCTTGGTAGGGGCATTCACCTACAATGAGCAGTTCTTC.

The chain has TRBV27 and TRBJ1-4, with D tentatively TRBD1 (5 bases). The CDR3 is 15 amino acids. Germline values: CDR1 MNHEY, CDR2 SMNVEV (reference sequence). Trimming cost V 4 bases and J 8 bases, with 17 bases left between them. CDR3 DNA: TGTGCCAGCAGTTGGCGCGGGACGTATACAGAAAAACTGTTTTTT. Its protein is CASSWRGTYTEKLFF.

The gene calls are TRBV30 and TRBJ1-6; the D is unclear. V shed 3 bases and J shed 6 bases, with 6 bases lying between them. The CDR3 has 12 residues. Germline CDR1 is GTSNPN and CDR2 is SVGIG (reference sequence). The CDR3 loop is CAWSLANSPLHF. Written as DNA, the CDR3 is TGTGCCTGGAGCTTGGCTAATTCACCCCTCCACTTT.

The chain uses TRBV18 and TRBJ1-5; D might be TRBD1 (6 bases). Germline V gene lookup returns CDR1 KGHSH and CDR2 LQKENI. Trimming took 2 bases from V and 5 from J, leaving 10 bases between them. This CDR3 has 14 amino acids. The CDR3 coding sequence is TGTGCCAGCTCACCAGGGACATCCGATCAGCCCCAGCATTTT. Its protein is CASSPGTSDQPQHF.

The chain couples TRBV11-2 to TRBJ2-3, with 8 bases lining up with TRBD2. Trimming at V came to 5 bases and at J to 6 bases, leaving 16 bases not matched to a gene. Per germline, CDR1 SGHAT and CDR2 FQNNGV. The CDR3 has 17 residues. The CDR3 here is CASSTPRFAGGGDTQYF. DNA of the CDR3: TGTGCCAGCAGCACCCCACGTTTTGCGGGGGGCGGGGATACGCAGTATTTT.

This chain uses TRBV28 with TRBJ1-1, with D tentatively TRBD1 (6 bases). Per the germline V gene, CDR1 is MDHEN and CDR2 is SYDVKM. V was cut by 3 bases and J by 2 bases, with 10 bases left in between. The CDR3 sequence is 14 residues long. The DNA of the CDR3 is TGTGCCAGCAGTTTCCGGACAGACAACACTGAAGCTTTCTTT. Its protein product is CASSFRTDNTEAFF.

This clone has just one count. V gene TRBV15 combines with J gene TRBJ2-7; no clear D. Trimming took off 0 bases at V and 6 bases at J, with 12 bases between the two ends. CDR3 length equals 14 residues. Germline V lookup: CDR1 LNHNV, CDR2 YYDKDF (reference sequence). CDR3 sequence reads: CATSREQASREQYF. CDR3 sequence (DNA): TGTGCCACCAGCAGAGAGCAGGCTTCCCGCGAGCAGTACTTC.

The J gene is TRBJ1-5, the V gene TRBV19; perhaps TRBD1 as D (6 bases). V lost 3 bases to trimming and J lost 6 bases, with 15 bases between them. There are 15 residues in the CDR3. Germline values: CDR1 LNHDA, CDR2 SQIVND (reference sequence). CDR3 sequence: CASSIGGAAGQPQHF. The CDR3 bases are TGTGCCAGTAGTATTGGGGGGGCTGCGGGTCAGCCCCAGCATTTT.

In DNA form, the CDR3 reads TGTGCCAGCAGTTACACTAATCAGCCCCAGCATTTT. Translated, it gives CASSYTNQPQHF. This chain joins TRBV6-6 and TRBJ1-5; D call uncertain. Germline values: CDR1 MNHNY, CDR2 SVGAGI (reference sequence). The CDR3 length is 12 residues. Trimming stripped 2 bases from V and 4 bases from J, with 3 bases between.

The chain combines TRBV6-5 with TRBJ2-1; maybe TRBD1 (6 bases). CDR3 length: 15 residues. The V gene lost 6 bases and the J gene lost 5 bases, with 17 bases spanning the gap. Per germline, CDR1 MNHEY and CDR2 SVGAGI. CDR3 bases: TGTGCCAGCAGCCCTAGTCTGGGGGCCGACAATGAGCAGTTCTTC. Its translation is CASSPSLGADNEQFF.

This clone was counted once. J is TRBJ2-1 and V is TRBV5-1; maybe TRBD1 (5 bases). Germline lookup yields CDR1 SGHRS and CDR2 YFSETQ. V dropped 4 bases and J dropped 8 bases, with 10 bases sitting between them. This CDR3 is built from 12 residues. The CDR3 reads CASSPTGDEQFF. In DNA, the CDR3 is TGCGCCAGCAGCCCCACAGGAGATGAGCAGTTCTTC.

The chain recombines TRBV9 with TRBJ2-1, with 10 bases matching TRBD2. Germline V gene lookup returns CDR1 SGDLS and CDR2 YYNGEE. The CDR3 runs to 15 residues. With V trimmed by 0 bases and J by 5 bases, 2 bases remained unmatched. This chain's CDR3 is CASSVAGTSDNEQFF. In DNA form, the CDR3 reads TGTGCCAGCAGCGTAGCTGGGACTAGCGACAATGAGCAGTTCTTC.

This chain links TRBV2 with TRBJ2-1; no clear D gene. The CDR3 totals 14 residues. The V gene lost 8 bases and the J gene lost 8 bases, with 19 bases spanning the gap. Germline V lookup: CDR1 SNHLY, CDR2 FYNNEI. The CDR3 is CASSGGNSFDEQFF. The CDR3 nucleotides are TGTGCCAGCTCGGGTGGTAATTCTTTCGATGAGCAGTTCTTC.

Here the CDR3 reads CASSFPSDLEGGSPLHF. The CDR3 DNA follows: TGCGCCAGCAGCTTCCCATCGGACCTAGAGGGAGGTTCACCCCTCCACTTT. The J gene is TRBJ1-6, the V gene TRBV5-1; D gene ambiguous. CDR3 size: 17 residues. V shed 2 bases and J shed 9 bases, with 21 bases lying between them. Germline lookup yields CDR1 SGHRS and CDR2 YFSETQ.

The chain joins TRBV6-6 to TRBJ2-2; TRBD1 matches 7 bases. The CDR3 loop spans 13 amino acids. CDR1 is MNHNY and CDR2 is SVGAGI in the germline V gene (reference sequence). V was clipped by 5 bases and J by 5 bases; unmatched bases: 2. CDR3: CASSTRGTGELFF. The CDR3 nucleotides read TGTGCCAGCAGTACCAGGGGGACCGGGGAGCTGTTTTTT.

The V and J genes are TRBV7-9 and TRBJ2-1; 8 nucleotides align to TRBD1. V dropped 5 bases and J dropped 7; count of bases not matched to a gene: 7. Germline V gene lookup returns CDR1 SEHNR and CDR2 FQNEAQ (reference sequence). The CDR3 has 14 amino acids. CDR3 loop: CASSGLTGANEQFF. The CDR3 bases are TGTGCCAGCAGCGGATTGACAGGGGCGAATGAGCAGTTCTTC.

The sample holds a few counts of this clone. The rearrangement uses TRBV6-1 and TRBJ2-1, with D possibly matching TRBD2 (6 bases). This CDR3 has 15 residues. V was pared by 10 bases and J by 9 bases, with 25 bases between. The germline gives CDR1 MNHNS, CDR2 SASEGT. CDR3 in amino acids: CATGLGGGLSIEQFF. The CDR3 DNA reads TGTGCCACCGGACTCGGGGGAGGACTGAGTATTGAGCAGTTCTTC.

This rearrangement joins TRBV5-4 to TRBJ1-1; a possible D gene is TRBD1 (5 bases). V was trimmed by 4 bases and J by 1 base, leaving 14 bases between them. This CDR3 contains 15 residues. In germline, CDR1 is SGHNT, CDR2 YYREEE (reference sequence). The CDR3 region has the DNA TGTGCCAGCAGCGGGGCGGGACTGCGGAACACTGAAGCTTTCTTT. Amino acids: CASSGAGLRNTEAFF.

Worth noting for this clone: An end of the junction differs from the germline gene, which may be a read error. This chain joins TRBV2 and TRBJ1-2, with TRBD1 identical over 7 bases. CDR1 SNHLY and CDR2 FYNNEI come from the germline V gene. This CDR3 spans 11 amino acids. CDR3 sequence reads: CASTITMGGQF. The CDR3 DNA is TGTGCCAGCACAATTACGATGGGGGGACAGTTC.

The V and J genes are TRBV5-8 and TRBJ2-7; D might be TRBD1 (6 bases). Germline loops: CDR1 SGHTS, CDR2 YDEGEE. The CDR3 is 16 amino acids. V lost 1 base and J 7 bases, leaving 21 bases between the germline ends. CDR3 DNA: TGTGCCAGCAGCTTGTATACAAGGGTCAAAAGGGGGGAGCAGTACTTC. Translation: CASSLYTRVKRGEQYF.